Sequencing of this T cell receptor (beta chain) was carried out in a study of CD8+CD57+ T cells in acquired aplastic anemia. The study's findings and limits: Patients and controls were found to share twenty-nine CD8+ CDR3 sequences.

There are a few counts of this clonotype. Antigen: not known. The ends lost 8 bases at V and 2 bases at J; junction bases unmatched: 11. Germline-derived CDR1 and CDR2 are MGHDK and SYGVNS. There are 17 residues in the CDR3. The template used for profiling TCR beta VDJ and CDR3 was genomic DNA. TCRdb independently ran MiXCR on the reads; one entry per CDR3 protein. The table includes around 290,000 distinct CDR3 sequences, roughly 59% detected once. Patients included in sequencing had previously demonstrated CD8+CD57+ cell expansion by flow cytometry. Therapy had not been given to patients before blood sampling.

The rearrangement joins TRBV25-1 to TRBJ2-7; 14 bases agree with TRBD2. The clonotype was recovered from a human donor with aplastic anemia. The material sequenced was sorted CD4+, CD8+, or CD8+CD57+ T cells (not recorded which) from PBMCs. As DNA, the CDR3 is TGTGCCAGCTCTTCGACTAGCGGGAGGGCCAAGCCCTACGAGCAGTACTTC. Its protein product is CASSSTSGRAKPYEQYF.